This T cell receptor beta chain was captured in a study of T cells after yellow fever vaccination. On the study more broadly: SMART-Seq v4 Ultra Low Input served to prepare low-cell-number fractions.

As TCR cDNA was made by 5'RACE template switching, a universal primer site and UMIs were added. TCRdb called the 5' RACE reads again in MiXCR, with one record for every CDR3 protein. The top ten clones hold about 16% of a sample with 450,000 to 650,000 distinct CDR3 sequences, around a fifth of them seen once. This CDR3 is 14 amino acids long. Trimming at V came to 5 bases and at J to 9 bases, leaving 11 bases not matched to a gene. In germline, CDR1 is DFQATT, CDR2 SNEGSKA (reference sequence). Findings of the study overall: When the response was secondary, it was weaker but reached its peak faster, day 5 versus 15.

At least ten counts were recorded for this clonotype. The antigen is undetermined. This clonotype was sampled from a man between 18 and 29 years old who received the YFV17D yellow fever vaccine. The sample consisted of PBMCs, taken about 20 days after the first yellow fever vaccination. The chain links TRBV20-1 to TRBJ2-1, with 9 bases aligning to TRBD2. This CDR3 reads CSASTGLADGEQFF. CDR3 DNA sequence: TGCAGTGCTTCTACGGGACTAGCTGACGGTGAGCAGTTCTTC.